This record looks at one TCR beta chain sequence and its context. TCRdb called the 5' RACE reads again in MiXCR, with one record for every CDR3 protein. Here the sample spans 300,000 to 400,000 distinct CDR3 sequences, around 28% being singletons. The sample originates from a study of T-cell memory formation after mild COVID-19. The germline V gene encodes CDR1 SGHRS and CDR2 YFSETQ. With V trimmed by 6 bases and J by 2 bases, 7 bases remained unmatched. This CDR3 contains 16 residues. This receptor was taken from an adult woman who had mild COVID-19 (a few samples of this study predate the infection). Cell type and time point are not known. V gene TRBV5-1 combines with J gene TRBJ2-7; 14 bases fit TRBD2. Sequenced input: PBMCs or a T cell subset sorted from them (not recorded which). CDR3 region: CASTPGTSGGTYEQYF. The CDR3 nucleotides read TGCGCCAGCACCCCAGGGACTAGCGGGGGTACCTACGAGCAGTACTTC.